This T cell receptor beta chain was recovered during a study of T cell responses to AZD1222 COVID-19 vaccine. Study background: Doses given second, at about 4 or about 12 weeks, were pooled.

The repertoire was sequenced with immunoSEQ multiplex PCR; TCRdb's copy has only in-frame clones and lacks some. This repertoire shows 170,000 or so clones, just over 90% found once; its top ten account for about 1.6%. General study points: Regions 160-218 and 743-854 held dominance among vaccine-associated CD4 TCRs, which spanned spike. Seropositive status at baseline applied to only five to seven AZD1222 recipients. Donors in the cohort were predominantly white British and more often female, and clonal diversity was possibly underestimated.

This CDR3 region has 13 residues. Trimming cost V 8 bases and J 8 bases, with 13 bases left between them. Concerning this clone: The antigen is undetermined.

The genes are TRBV12-3 or TRBV12-4 and TRBJ1-6; D is uncertain. The clonotype comes from an adult in good health. The sample was peripheral blood, taken on day 0 of AZD1222 vaccination. As DNA, the CDR3 is TGTGCCAGCGGAATACGTTTCGATTCACCCCTCCACTTT. It yields the protein CASGIRFDSPLHF.